Described below is a single TCR beta chain sequence and its context. The CDR3 consists of 16 residues. Per the germline V gene, CDR1 is SGHRS and CDR2 is YFSETQ. V lost 4 bases to trimming and J lost 2 bases; unmatched junction nucleotides: 7. These data originate in a study of OX40 agonist ivuxolimab in advanced cancers. TCRdb's table, derived via immunoSEQ multiplex PCR, lists solely in-frame clones and lacks some. This sample has more than 80,000 clones; 85% to 95% occur once, and the top ten carry around 0.25%. V usage is TRBV5-1 and J usage is TRBJ2-4, with 9 bases matching TRBD2. Sample: CD4+ or CD8+ T cells sorted from blood, taken in a trial of the OX40 agonist ivuxolimab. The receptor's source is an adult with an advanced solid tumor such as melanoma, head and neck, liver or kidney cancer. DNA for the CDR3: TGCGCCAGCAGCATTTTAGCGGGGGTCCCCAAAAACATTCAGTACTTC. The encoded protein is CASSILAGVPKNIQYF.